The clone carrying this T cell receptor beta chain has just a few counts. TCR beta CDR3 sequences were amplified from RNA transcripts. The TCR CDR3 first-round RT-PCR relied on the HTBI primer set. TCRdb fed the multiplex PCR reads into MiXCR, producing one record per CDR3 protein. The data show 250,000 to 300,000 distinct CDR3 sequences, roughly 15% seen once. These data belong to a study of T cells in Graves' hyperthyroidism and ophthalmopathy. The V gene lost 1 base and the J gene lost 2 bases, with 11 bases spanning the gap. Germline V CDR1 and CDR2: DFQATT, SNEGSKA (reference sequence). The CDR3 sequence is 15 residues long.

The material sequenced was blood. The V and J genes are TRBV20-1 and TRBJ2-2; D remains ambiguous. The receptor comes from a woman aged 45-65 years with Graves' hyperthyroidism that later progressed to Graves' ophthalmopathy. The CDR3 is CSARGGDHNTGELFF. The CDR3 DNA reads TGCAGTGCTAGAGGAGGCGACCATAACACCGGGGAGCTGTTTTTT.